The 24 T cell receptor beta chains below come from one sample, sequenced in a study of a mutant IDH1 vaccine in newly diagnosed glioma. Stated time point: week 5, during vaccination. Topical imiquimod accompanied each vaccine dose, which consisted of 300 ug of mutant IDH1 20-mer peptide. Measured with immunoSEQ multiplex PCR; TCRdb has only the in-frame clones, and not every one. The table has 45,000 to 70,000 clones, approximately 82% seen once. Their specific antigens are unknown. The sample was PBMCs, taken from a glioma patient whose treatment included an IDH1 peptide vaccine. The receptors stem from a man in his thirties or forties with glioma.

CDR3 sequence: CAWSLGDYGYTF. The CDR3 DNA sequence: TGTGCCTGGAGTCTGGGGGACTATGGCTACACCTTC. The J gene is TRBJ1-2, the V gene TRBV30, with D perhaps TRBD1 (5 bases). CDR1 is GTSNPN and CDR2 is SVGIG in the germline V gene (reference sequence). The V end lost 2 bases, the J end lost 3 bases, and 7 bases lay between the germline ends. The CDR3 contains 12 residues.

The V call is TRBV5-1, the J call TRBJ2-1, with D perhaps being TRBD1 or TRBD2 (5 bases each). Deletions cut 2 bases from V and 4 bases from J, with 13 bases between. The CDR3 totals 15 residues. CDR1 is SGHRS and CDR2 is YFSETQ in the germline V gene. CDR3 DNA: TGCGCCAGCAGCTTAGAGGGACGGGAATACAATGAGCAGTTCTTC. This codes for CASSLEGREYNEQFF. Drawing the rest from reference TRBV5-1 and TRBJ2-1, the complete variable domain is KAGVTQTPRYLIKTRGQQVTLSCSPISGHRSVSWYQQTPGQGLQFLFEYFSETQRNKGNFPGRFSGRQFSNSRSEMNVSTLELGDSALYLCASSLEGREYNEQFFGPGTRLTVL.

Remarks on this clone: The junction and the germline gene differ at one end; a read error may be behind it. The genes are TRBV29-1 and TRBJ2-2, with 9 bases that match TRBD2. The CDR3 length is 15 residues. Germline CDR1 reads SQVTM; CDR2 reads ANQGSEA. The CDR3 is CSVEGLAGRHRGAVF. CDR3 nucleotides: TGCAGCGTTGAAGGGCTAGCGGGACGACACCGGGGAGCTGTTTTT.

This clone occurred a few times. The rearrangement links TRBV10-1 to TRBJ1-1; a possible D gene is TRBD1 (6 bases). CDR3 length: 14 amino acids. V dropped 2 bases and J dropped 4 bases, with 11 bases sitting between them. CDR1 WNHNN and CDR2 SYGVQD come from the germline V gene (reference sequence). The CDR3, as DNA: TGCGCCAGCAGTGAGACGGGGGGCGGCACTGAAGCTTTCTTT. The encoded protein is CASSETGGGTEAFF.

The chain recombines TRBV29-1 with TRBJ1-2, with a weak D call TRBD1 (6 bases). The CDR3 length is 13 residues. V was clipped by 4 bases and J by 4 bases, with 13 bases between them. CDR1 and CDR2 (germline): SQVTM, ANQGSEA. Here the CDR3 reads CSVGQVMSYGYTF. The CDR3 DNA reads TGCAGCGTTGGACAGGTTATGTCCTATGGCTACACCTTC.

The CDR3, as DNA: TGTGCCAGCAGCTTGGGTACCCGAGGGGAGACCCAGTACTTC. Amino acids: CASSLGTRGETQYF. The gene calls are TRBV5-6 and TRBJ2-5, with D perhaps TRBD2 (5 bases). V lost 0 bases and J lost 5, with 11 bases in between. Germline loops: CDR1 SGHDT, CDR2 YYEEEE. The CDR3 extends over 14 amino acids.

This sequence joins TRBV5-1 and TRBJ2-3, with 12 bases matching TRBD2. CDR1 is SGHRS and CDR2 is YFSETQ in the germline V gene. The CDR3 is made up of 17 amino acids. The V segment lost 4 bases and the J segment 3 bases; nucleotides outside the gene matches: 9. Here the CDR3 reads CASSLNGLAGKTDTQYF. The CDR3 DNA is TGCGCCAGCAGCCTGAATGGACTAGCGGGGAAAACAGATACGCAGTATTTT.

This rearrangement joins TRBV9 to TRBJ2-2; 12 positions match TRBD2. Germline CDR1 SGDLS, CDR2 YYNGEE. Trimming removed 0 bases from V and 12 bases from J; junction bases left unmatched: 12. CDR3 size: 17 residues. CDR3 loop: CASSVATPSSGGVQLFF. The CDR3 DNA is TGTGCCAGCAGCGTAGCTACCCCCTCTAGCGGGGGGGTCCAGCTGTTTTTT.

The CDR3 protein is CASSLPPGGSSGGYTF. In nucleotides, the CDR3 is TGTGCCAGCAGTCTACCCCCGGGAGGGAGTTCGGGAGGCTACACCTTC. V is TRBV28 and J is TRBJ1-2, with unresolved D. CDR1 is MDHEN, CDR2 SYDVKM, per germline. The CDR3 totals 16 residues. Trimming pared 5 bases from V and 8 bases from J, leaving 24 bases between.

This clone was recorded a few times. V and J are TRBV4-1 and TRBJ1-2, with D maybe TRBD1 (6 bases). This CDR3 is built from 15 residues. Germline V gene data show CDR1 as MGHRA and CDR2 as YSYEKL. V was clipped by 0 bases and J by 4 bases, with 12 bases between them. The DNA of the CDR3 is TGCGCCAGCAGCCAAGACCCCGGGACACTCTATGGCTACACCTTC. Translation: CASSQDPGTLYGYTF.

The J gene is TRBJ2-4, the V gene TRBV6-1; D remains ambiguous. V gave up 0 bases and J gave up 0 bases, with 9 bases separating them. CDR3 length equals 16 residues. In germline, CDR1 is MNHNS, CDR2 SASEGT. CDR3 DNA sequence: TGTGCCAGCAGTGAAGCGCAACAGTTAGCCAAAAACATTCAGTACTTC. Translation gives CASSEAQQLAKNIQYF.

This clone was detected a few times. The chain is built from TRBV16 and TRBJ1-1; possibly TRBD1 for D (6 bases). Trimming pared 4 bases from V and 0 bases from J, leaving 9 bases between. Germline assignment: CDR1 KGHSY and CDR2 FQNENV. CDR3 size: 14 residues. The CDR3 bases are TGTGCCAGCAGCCTGGGACAAATGAACACTGAAGCTTTCTTT. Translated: CASSLGQMNTEAFF.

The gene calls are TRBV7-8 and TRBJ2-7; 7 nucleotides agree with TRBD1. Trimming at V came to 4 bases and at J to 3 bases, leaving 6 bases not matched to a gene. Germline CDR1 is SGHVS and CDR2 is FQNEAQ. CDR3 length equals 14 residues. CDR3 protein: CASSSRDRGYEQYF. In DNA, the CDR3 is TGTGCCAGCAGCTCCCGGGACAGAGGCTACGAGCAGTACTTC. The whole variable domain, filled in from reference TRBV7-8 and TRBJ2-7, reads GAGVSQSPRYKVAKRGQDVALRCDPISGHVSLFWYQQALGQGPEFLTYFQNEAQLDKSGLPSDRFFAERPEGSVSTLKIQRTQQEDSAVYLCASSSRDRGYEQYFGPGTRLTVT.

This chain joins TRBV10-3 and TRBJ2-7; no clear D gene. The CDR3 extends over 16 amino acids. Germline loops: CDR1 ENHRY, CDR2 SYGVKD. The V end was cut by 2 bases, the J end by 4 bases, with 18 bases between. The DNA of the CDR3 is TGTGCCATCAGTGAGCCGAAGGAGTCCCTCCCTTACGAGCAGTACTTC. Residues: CAISEPKESLPYEQYF.

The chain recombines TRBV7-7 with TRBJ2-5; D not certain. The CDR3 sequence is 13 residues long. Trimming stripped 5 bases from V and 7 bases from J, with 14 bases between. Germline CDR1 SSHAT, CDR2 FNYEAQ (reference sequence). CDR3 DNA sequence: TGTGCCAGCAGCCCCCTGACCGGCCGGACCCAGTACTTC. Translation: CASSPLTGRTQYF.

DNA of the CDR3: TGTGCCAGCCTTAAAGGGGGCACAGATACGCAGTATTTT. It yields the protein CASLKGGTDTQYF. The rearrangement uses TRBV6-5 and TRBJ2-3; the D gene is possibly TRBD1 (5 bases). The CDR3 is made up of 13 amino acids. V lost 8 bases and J 1 base, leaving 10 bases between the germline ends. Germline CDR1 is MNHEY and CDR2 is SVGAGI.

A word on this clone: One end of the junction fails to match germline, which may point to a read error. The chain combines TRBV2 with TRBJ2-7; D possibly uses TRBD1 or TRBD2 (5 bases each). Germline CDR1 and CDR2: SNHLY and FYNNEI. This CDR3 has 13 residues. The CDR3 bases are TGTGCCAGTTTCAGGGACGGATCCTACGAGCAGCACTTC. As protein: CASFRDGSYEQHF.

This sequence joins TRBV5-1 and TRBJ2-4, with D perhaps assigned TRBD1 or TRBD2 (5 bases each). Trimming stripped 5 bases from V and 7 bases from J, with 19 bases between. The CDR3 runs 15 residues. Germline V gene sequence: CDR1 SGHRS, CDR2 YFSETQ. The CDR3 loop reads CASRGAAGGGNIQYF. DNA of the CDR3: TGCGCCAGCAGAGGGGCCGCGGGCGGCGGGAACATTCAGTACTTC.

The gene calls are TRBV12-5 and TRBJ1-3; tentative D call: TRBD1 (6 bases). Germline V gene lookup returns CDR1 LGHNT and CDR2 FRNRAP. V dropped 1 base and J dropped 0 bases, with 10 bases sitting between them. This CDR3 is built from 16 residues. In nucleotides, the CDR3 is TGTGCTAGTGGTTTGGGGCACAGGGCCTCTGGAAACACCATATATTTT. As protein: CASGLGHRASGNTIYF.

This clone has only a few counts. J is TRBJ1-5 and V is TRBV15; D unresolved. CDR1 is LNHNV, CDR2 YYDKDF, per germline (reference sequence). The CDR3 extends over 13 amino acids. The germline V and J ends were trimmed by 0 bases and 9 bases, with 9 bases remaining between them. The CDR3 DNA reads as TGTGCCACCAGCAGAGAGCGAACCGGGCCCCAGCATTTT. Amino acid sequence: CATSRERTGPQHF.

DNA for the CDR3: TGTGCCAGCAGCTTGGGGTACAGGGGGCTTCCTTACAATGAGCAGTTCTTC. This codes for CASSLGYRGLPYNEQFF. The V gene is TRBV5-8, the J gene TRBJ2-1; 9 nucleotides agree with TRBD1. This CDR3 contains 17 residues. Unmatched junction bases numbered 8, after V lost 0 bases and J lost 4 bases. CDR1 and CDR2 (germline): SGHTS, YDEGEE.

CDR3 sequence (DNA): TGTGCCAGCAGCAAGGGACAAGGAGCCGGGGAGCTGTTTTTT. Encoded protein: CASSKGQGAGELFF. The J gene is TRBJ2-2, the V gene TRBV7-9; D might be TRBD1 (6 bases). Trimming shortened V by 5 bases and J by 6 bases, and 13 bases separated the two germline ends. The V gene's germline CDR1 is SEHNR and CDR2 FQNEAQ (reference sequence). The CDR3 is 14 residues long.

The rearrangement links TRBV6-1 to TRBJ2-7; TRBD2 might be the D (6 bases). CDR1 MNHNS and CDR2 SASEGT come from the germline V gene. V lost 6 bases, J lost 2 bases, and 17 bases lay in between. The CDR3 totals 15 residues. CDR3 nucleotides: TGTGCCAGCAGCCCCAGTGCGGGACCGACCTACGAGCAGTACTTC. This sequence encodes CASSPSAGPTYEQYF.

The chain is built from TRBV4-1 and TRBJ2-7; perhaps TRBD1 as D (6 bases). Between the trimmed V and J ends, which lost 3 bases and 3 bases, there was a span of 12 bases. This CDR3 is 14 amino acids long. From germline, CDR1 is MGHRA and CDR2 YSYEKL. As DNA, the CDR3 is TGCGCCAGCAGCCACAAGACAGGAGGCTACGAGCAGTACTTC. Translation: CASSHKTGGYEQYF.